This TCR beta chain emerged from a study of blood T cells in healthy people across ages. A second 7 to 11 cycle PCR used barcoded and J-beta primers. TCRdb passed the 5' RACE reads through MiXCR, listing each CDR3 protein once. The top ten clones hold around 12% of a sample with about a million distinct CDR3 sequences, around two fifths of them seen once. This clonotype occurred once. This receptor was taken from a young man in good health. The sequencing input was blood.

In DNA form, the CDR3 reads TGTGCCAGCAGCCCACGACTGCTAGCGGGGGGGCGAAGCTCCTACAATGAGCAGTTCTTC. The encoded protein is CASSPRLLAGGRSSYNEQFF. The chain joins TRBV4-2 to TRBJ2-1; 12 nucleotides align to TRBD2. CDR3 length: 20 amino acids. Germline CDR1 and CDR2: LGHNA and YNFKEQ. V shed 4 bases, J shed 0 bases, and the junction held 13 bases outside the gene matches.